Following are 3 T cell receptor beta chains from one sample sequenced in a study of blood T cell repertoires in COVID-19. This table comes from immunoSEQ multiplex PCR, and its TCRdb copy is limited to in-frame clones, with some not included. Altogether about 140,000 clones are present, 70% to 85% being singletons, with the ten largest covering 11%. Sequencing used peripheral blood. The receptor source for this set is a man aged 60-69 years who had recovered from COVID-19.

The chain couples TRBV18 to TRBJ1-5, with TRBD1 as a possible D gene (5 bases). Looked up from germline, CDR1 is KGHSH and CDR2 is LQKENI. V was shortened by 4 bases and J by 3 bases, with 22 bases between the two germline ends. The CDR3 loop spans 18 amino acids. This CDR3 is CASSLLPGRAVDNQPQHF. The CDR3 nucleotides are TGTGCCAGCTCACTGCTACCAGGGAGGGCGGTAGACAATCAGCCCCAGCATTTT.

The CDR3 loop is CASSQDAGGETQYF. CDR3 bases: TGCGCCAGCAGCCAAGATGCGGGGGGTGAGACCCAGTACTTC. The rearrangement joins TRBV4-3 to TRBJ2-5, with 8 bases fitting TRBD2. This CDR3 is built from 14 residues. Germline V CDR1 and CDR2: LGHNA, YSLEER. With 0 bases clipped from V and 5 bases from J, the junction kept 2 bases outside the gene matches.

This clone was seen only a few times. In DNA, the CDR3 is TGTGCCAGCAGCCCTACCGGGACAGCACTCCAAGAGACCCAGTACTTC. It encodes CASSPTGTALQETQYF. The chain recombines TRBV7-3 with TRBJ2-5; 7 nucleotides line up with TRBD1. Germline CDR1 reads SGHTA; CDR2 reads FQGTGA. Unmatched junction bases numbered 10, after V lost 5 bases and J lost 1 base. The CDR3 length is 16 residues.